This TCR beta chain was captured by sequencing in a study of regulatory T cells in long-lasting Graves disease (dated by TCRdb to the early 2020s). General notes on the study: Antithyroid drugs had been taken for less than 3 months by newly diagnosed Graves' disease patients. This study used TCR sequencing and RNA sequencing of peripheral blood to compare persistent Graves' disease patients against newly diagnosed Graves' disease patients. The study took place in China and was registered as a clinical trial. TCR sequencing covered roughly 13 persistent and roughly 20 newly diagnosed Graves' disease patients, around 33 samples in total. General conclusions and limits of the study: Persistent Graves' disease patients showed lower TCR Shannon entropy and fewer highly expanded clones than newly diagnosed patients, suggesting clonal expansion. The study examined only peripheral blood because the primary lesion, thyroid tissue, could not be accessed. Sequencing and analysis were limited to the TCR beta chain. Patients with persistent disease shared more public clonotypes (fewer than 3,000) than newly diagnosed patients did (around 1,000). TRBV28, TRBJ1-2 and TRBJ2-5 were preferentially used in persistent disease, while TRBV20-1 and TRBJ2-1 were favored in newly diagnosed disease. The small sample size was acknowledged by the authors as a limitation that may reduce accuracy.

Unmatched junction bases come to 7, with V trimmed by 6 bases and J by 3 bases. Inclusive of the bounding cysteine and phenylalanine, the CDR3 is 14 residues long. The read is trimmed to its CDR3 DNA, 42 bases read in frame from base 1. The germline V gene yields MDHEN for CDR1 and SYDVKM for CDR2. The intended sense of this specimen's time point label: newly diagnosed GD, antithyroid drugs for less than 3 months. For both TCR sequencing and RNA sequencing, RNA was extracted from PBMCs in TRIzol. The diagnosis of Graves' disease was made according to American Thyroid Association guidelines. Patients were recruited from an endocrinology department in Xi'an, China. From each patient, about 8.9 milliliters of peripheral blood was collected into an EDTA anticoagulant tube. Ficoll Paque Plus density gradient separation was used to isolate PBMCs, and no further T cell sorting was performed. An Agilent 2100 Bioanalyzer and agarose gel were used to check RNA quality, and a NanoDrop 2000 was used to measure RNA concentration.

This clonotype was counted many times. It has no known antigen specificity. Base qualities are not recorded, but no much larger clone differs from it by a single base. The library was made by multiplex PCR. Sequencing took place on an Illumina HiSeq 4000. To build TCR beta libraries, CDR3 regions were amplified by Arm-PCR using iRepertoire HTBI primers. Gel purification was performed on PCR products prior to sequencing. The original pipeline was this. Across samples, 62 TRBV and approximately 15 TRBJ segments were identified and used for gene usage analysis of CDR3 amino acid clonotypes. COPE and FqMerger were used to merge filtered high-quality paired reads into contigs. BLAST was used to align contigs to IMGT TRBV, TRBD and TRBJ reference genes, with CDR3 defined following IMGT. Any clonotype with a frequency above 0.1% was counted as a highly expanded clone. Repertoire diversity was measured by Shannon entropy, and V-J evenness by the Gini coefficient. Clonotypes shared by more than one individual were considered public. TCRdb reprocessed the public reads (quality trimming at Q25 with fastp, clone calling with MiXCR) and kept in-frame beta chains. A single entry per CDR3 protein holds the most common genes and DNA from its merged rows. TCRdb assigned the V and J calls; the authors' analysis was not used. The sample yields more than 400,000 distinct CDR3 sequences; approximately 16% were counted once. Clones ranked in the top ten supply over 8.5% of the sample.

These data also formed part of another study, on T cells in Graves' hyperthyroidism and ophthalmopathy. As that second study puts it: Stable Graves' hyperthyroidism was defined as no progression to ophthalmopathy during 18 months of follow-up. Hyperthyroidism patients were aged 18 to 65 years and newly diagnosed, with disease duration of less than 2 months. Any patient with an uncontrolled infection, another autoimmune disease, pregnancy or lactation was excluded. Clinical symptoms, serum thyroxine and TRAb, thyroid ultrasound, and orbital computed tomography formed the basis for the diagnoses. The first round of RT-PCR for the TCR CDR3 was performed with the HTBI primer set and the Qiagen OneStep RT-PCR kit. Most expanded thyroid clonotypes (frequency above 0.001) were also detected in blood, a finding suggesting that blood repertoires may reflect thyroid immune responses. A 13 V-J signature model separated ophthalmopathy from stable hyperthyroidism, with around 91% sensitivity and roughly 82% specificity in cross-validation and 80%/75% in testing. In validation, the model predicted progression to ophthalmopathy a median of roughly 6.5 months before onset, with 70% to 71% sensitivity and more than 72% specificity. TCR V-J signatures able to tell the groups apart were searched for in a discovery cohort of around 95 patients, of whom around 43 had Graves' ophthalmopathy and under 65 had stable Graves' hyperthyroidism. Whether ophthalmopathy could be predicted prospectively was tested in an independent validation cohort made up of under 20 hyperthyroidism patients plus 17 patients who later progressed to ophthalmopathy. The roughly 90 discovery patients were divided at random into training and test sets in a 7:3 ratio. The study also compared thyroid tissue and blood T-cell repertoires from a handful of Graves' hyperthyroidism patients. After blood sampling, hyperthyroidism patients were treated with methimazole at a starting dose of 30 mg daily, and ophthalmopathy patients were treated with high-dose intravenous methylprednisolone. Libraries were constructed in a second round of multiplex PCR, after which size selection and purification were performed. Paired-end sequencing of the libraries was performed with 100 bp reads on an Illumina HiSeq2000. Raw data were processed with SOAPnuke, discarding reads with adapters, uncalled bases, mean Phred below 15, or no exact constant-primer or identifier match. High-quality paired reads were merged with COPE v1.2.5, and unique nucleotide sequences were defined as clonotypes. MiTCR v1.1 was used to align clonotypes to the IMGT TRBV, TRBD and TRBJ reference segments. The analysis included only V-J combinations with a frequency above 0.0001, which together covered more than 98% of the repertoires. The TCS score was defined as the ratio of F50 (clonal expansion) to E x V (chaos), calculated using BLOSUM62-based TCRdist between CDR3 peptides within each V-J. Welch's t-statistics and random forest reduced 450 to 600 V-J features to about 12, which were used in a naive Bayes classifier (R e1071). Sample size was not statistically predetermined, and investigators were not blinded to group allocation. The paper reports TCR Vbeta CDR3 sequencing of over 120 peripheral blood samples: under 45 ophthalmopathy, over 70 hyperthyroidism and approximately 17 progressor patients.

The chain joins TRBV28 to TRBJ2-7; 8 nucleotides in the junction match TRBD2. The material was peripheral blood mononuclear cells (PBMCs), obtained at new diagnosis, from a patient treated with antithyroid drugs. The receptor's source is a woman under 40 with Graves disease. Donor details come from another sample of the same person, matched by shared clones. The CDR3: CASRRAGALYEQYF. Here is the DNA: TGTGCCAGCAGACGAGCGGGAGCCCTCTACGAGCAGTACTTC.